The sequence of this TCR beta chain was determined in a study of early T cells in non-severe SARS-CoV-2 infection. Overall study: Sequencing of bulk RNA from unsorted whole blood was done, without chain pairing.

Each cDNA molecule carried a unique molecular identifier. TCRdb re-derived calls from the 5' RACE reads in MiXCR, one entry per CDR3 protein. Among 90,000 to 120,000 distinct CDR3 sequences listed, around an eighth were seen once. General observations from the study: Using VDJdb, the matching emphasized anti-spike CD8 responses while missing private and CD4 specificities.

As to this clonotype: Its matching antigen is unknown.

This CDR3 contains 13 residues. Germline V lookup: CDR1 SNHLY, CDR2 FYNNEI. V was pared by 10 bases and J by 0 bases, with 9 bases between. The sample consisted of whole blood. The chain has TRBV2 and TRBJ1-4; D is unresolved. This receptor was taken from an adult who was a healthcare worker with PCR-confirmed SARS-CoV-2 infection or an uninfected control (not recorded which). The CDR3 is CATGRATNEKLFF. CDR3 nucleotides: TGTGCCACCGGACGGGCAACTAATGAAAAACTGTTTTTT.